This TCR beta chain was captured in a study of tumor and adjacent non-tumor tissue in lung cancer. Study-level background: The cohort had approximately 12 adenocarcinoma, a couple of squamous cell and 1 small cell patients. General observations from the study: Top 100 clones took a larger repertoire share in normal lung. TCR diversity was significantly greater in tumor than normal lung tissue. Higher tumor TCR diversity was associated with shorter survival.

Germline V lookup: CDR1 SGHNT, CDR2 YENEEA. The CDR3 consists of 14 residues. No cell sorting was done before RNA was extracted from the tissue. A modified ARM-PCR protocol with three rounds of nested PCR amplified TCRbeta. TCRdb re-derived calls from the multiplex PCR reads in MiXCR, one entry per CDR3 protein. The sample records some 100,000 distinct CDR3 sequences, roughly 73% being singletons. Remarks on this clonotype: Its cognate antigen is unknown.

The sequenced sample consisted of lung tumor tissue. This clonotype was obtained from a woman aged 60-70 years with non-small cell lung cancer. This chain uses TRBV11-3 with TRBJ2-7; D is perhaps TRBD2 (6 bases). CDR3 DNA sequence: TGTGTTAGCAGCTTGGACTATTCCGCTAGAGAGCAGTACTTC. Encoded protein: CVSSLDYSAREQYF.